This T cell receptor beta chain emerged from a study of T-cell reconstitution after alpha-beta-depleted transplantation in children. During its preparation, the TCRbeta library received unique molecular identifiers. Using its own MiXCR run on the PCR reads, TCRdb lists one record per CDR3 protein. This sample carries about 240,000 distinct CDR3 sequences, about 26% of them seen once, and the ten largest clones take 2% to 3%. V was trimmed by 1 base and J by 5 bases, leaving 11 bases between them. This CDR3 has 14 amino acids. Looked up from germline, CDR1 is LGHNA and CDR2 is YNFKEQ. The chain recombines TRBV4-2 with TRBJ2-5; D gene uncertain. Source: PBMCs, taken before TCRalphabeta/CD19-depleted stem cell transplant. This receptor was taken from a girl aged 2 to 9 with Fanconi anemia, due to receive a stem cell transplant. CDR3 sequence: CASSQGGGRETQYF. The CDR3 DNA is TGTGCCAGCAGCCAAGGAGGCGGCCGCGAGACCCAGTACTTC.